Listed below are T cell receptor beta chains from one sample, sequenced in a study of blood T cells in healthy people across ages. TCRdb re-called the 5' RACE reads through MiXCR, storing one row per CDR3 protein. This table has hundreds of thousands of distinct CDR3 sequences, about 30% appearing once. The sample taken for sequencing was blood. These receptors were obtained from a woman of 80 years or more in good health. CDR3s include the opening cysteine and the closing phenylalanine or tryptophan. A D gene is named only where the DNA matches it firmly. Size values are once, few and many counts, or a class for expanded clones, and some rows have none.

CDR3aa: CASSLWTGGENGYTF; CDR3nt: TGTGCCAGCAGCCTTTGGACAGGGGGCGAAAATGGCTACACCTTC; v_gene: TRBV4-2; abundance: few; d_gene: TRBD1; j_gene: TRBJ1-2
CDR3aa: CASSGSRGLLDKNIQYF; CDR3nt: TGTGCCAGCAGCGGCAGCAGGGGGCTGTTGGACAAAAACATTCAGTACTTC; v_gene: TRBV7-9; abundance: many; d_gene: TRBD1; j_gene: TRBJ2-4
CDR3aa: CAIRDRVEETQYF; CDR3nt: TGTGCCATCAGGGACAGGGTTGAGGAGACCCAGTACTTC; v_gene: TRBV10-3; abundance: NA; d_gene: TRBD1; j_gene: TRBJ2-5
CDR3aa: CASSPRDLGGTQYF; CDR3nt: TGTGCCAGCTCACCCCGGGACCTCGGGGGGACCCAGTACTTC; v_gene: TRBV27; abundance: once; d_gene: NA; j_gene: TRBJ2-5
CDR3aa: CASSSDSVGEAFF; CDR3nt: TGTGCCAGCAGCTCGGACAGTGTCGGTGAAGCTTTCTTT; v_gene: TRBV7-2; abundance: many; d_gene: NA; j_gene: TRBJ1-1
CDR3aa: CASSTPNYGYTF; CDR3nt: TGTGCCAGCAGCACACCTAACTATGGCTACACCTTC; v_gene: TRBV28; abundance: many; d_gene: NA; j_gene: TRBJ1-2
CDR3aa: CASSEADRNQPQHF; CDR3nt: TGTGCCAGCAGTGAAGCGGACAGAAATCAGCCCCAGCATTTT; v_gene: TRBV2; abundance: NA; d_gene: NA; j_gene: TRBJ1-5
CDR3aa: CASSVERLTDTQYF; CDR3nt: TGTGCCAGCAGCGTTGAGAGACTTACAGATACGCAGTATTTT; v_gene: TRBV9; abundance: many; d_gene: NA; j_gene: TRBJ2-3
CDR3aa: CASSLTATEQYF; CDR3nt: TGCGCCAGCAGCTTGACGGCCACCGAGCAGTACTTC; v_gene: TRBV5-1; abundance: NA; d_gene: NA; j_gene: TRBJ2-7
CDR3aa: CASSSPDRLGEAFF; CDR3nt: TGTGCCAGCAGTTCCCCCGACAGGCTGGGAGAAGCTTTCTTT; v_gene: TRBV12-3/TRBV12-4; abundance: NA; d_gene: NA; j_gene: TRBJ1-1
CDR3aa: CSVVRTSGRADTQYF; CDR3nt: TGCAGCGTTGTCCGGACTAGCGGGAGGGCTGATACGCAGTATTTT; v_gene: TRBV29-1; abundance: NA; d_gene: TRBD2; j_gene: TRBJ2-3
CDR3aa: CASSGYDEQYF; CDR3nt: TGTGCCAGCAGCGGCTATGACGAGCAGTACTTC; v_gene: TRBV7-9; abundance: NA; d_gene: NA; j_gene: TRBJ2-7
CDR3aa: CASSPRGLETQYF; CDR3nt: TGTGCCAGCAGCCCCAGGGGGTTGGAGACCCAGTACTTC; v_gene: TRBV3-1; abundance: many; d_gene: TRBD1; j_gene: TRBJ2-5
CDR3aa: CASTPHEQYF; CDR3nt: TGTGCCAGCACCCCCCACGAGCAGTACTTC; v_gene: TRBV6-5; abundance: many; d_gene: NA; j_gene: TRBJ2-7
CDR3aa: CSVEGPGGTGGSEAFF; CDR3nt: TGCAGCGTTGAAGGCCCGGGCGGGACAGGGGGTTCAGAAGCTTTCTTT; v_gene: TRBV29-1; abundance: few; d_gene: TRBD1; j_gene: TRBJ1-1
CDR3aa: CASSYTLGYGYTF; CDR3nt: TGTGCCAGCAGTTACACCCTGGGCTATGGCTACACCTTC; v_gene: TRBV6-5; abundance: many; d_gene: NA; j_gene: TRBJ1-2
CDR3aa: CASSQDPRGTGEF; CDR3nt: TGTGCCAGCAGCCAAGACCCCAGAGGGACAGGGGAGTTC; v_gene: TRBV7-6; abundance: NA; d_gene: TRBD1; j_gene: TRBJ1-2
CDR3aa: CASSFLRGSQETQYF; CDR3nt: TGTGCCAGCAGCTTTTTGAGGGGGTCCCAAGAGACCCAGTACTTC; v_gene: TRBV5-5; abundance: NA; d_gene: NA; j_gene: TRBJ2-5
CDR3aa: CASSFLVLNYGYTF; CDR3nt: TGTGCCAGCAGCTTTTTGGTCCTAAACTATGGCTACACCTTC; v_gene: TRBV7-2; abundance: many; d_gene: NA; j_gene: TRBJ1-2
CDR3aa: CASSHWRRGGTGELFF; CDR3nt: TGTGCCAGCAGCCATTGGCGGAGGGGTGGCACCGGGGAGCTGTTTTTT; v_gene: TRBV7-8; abundance: few; d_gene: NA; j_gene: TRBJ2-2
CDR3aa: CASSLAQGGRSGSGYTF; CDR3nt: TGCGCCAGCTCCTTGGCCCAGGGGGGGCGCTCAGGTTCTGGCTACACCTTC; v_gene: TRBV5-1; abundance: NA; d_gene: TRBD1; j_gene: TRBJ1-2
CDR3aa: CAWSALDIKSEKLFF; CDR3nt: TGTGCCTGGAGTGCCTTGGATATCAAATCGGAAAAACTGTTTTTT; v_gene: TRBV30; abundance: NA; d_gene: NA; j_gene: TRBJ1-4
CDR3aa: CASSPRWGLRRIQSFEQYF; CDR3nt: TGTGCCAGCAGCCCCCGGTGGGGGCTTCGCCGCATACAATCCTTCGAGCAGTACTTC; v_gene: TRBV3-1; abundance: many; d_gene: NA; j_gene: TRBJ2-7
CDR3aa: CAISESQGQGVQFF; CDR3nt: TGTGCCATCAGTGAGTCGCAAGGACAGGGTGTGCAGTTCTTC; v_gene: TRBV10-3; abundance: many; d_gene: TRBD1; j_gene: TRBJ2-1
CDR3aa: CASSYSSATGGGYTF; CDR3nt: TGTGCCAGCAGTTACTCGTCGGCTACGGGTGGAGGCTACACCTTC; v_gene: TRBV6-6; abundance: many; d_gene: NA; j_gene: TRBJ1-2
CDR3aa: CASSKRGAGGYTF; CDR3nt: TGTGCCAGTAGTAAGAGGGGCGCCGGTGGCTACACCTTC; v_gene: TRBV19; abundance: few; d_gene: NA; j_gene: TRBJ1-2
CDR3aa: CSARVEYNTGELFF; CDR3nt: TGCAGTGCTAGAGTGGAATACAACACCGGGGAGCTGTTTTTT; v_gene: TRBV20-1; abundance: few; d_gene: NA; j_gene: TRBJ2-2
CDR3aa: CASSPLAGGLDTQYF; CDR3nt: TGTGCCAGCAGTCCGTTAGCGGGGGGGCTAGATACGCAGTATTTT; v_gene: TRBV7-9; abundance: NA; d_gene: TRBD2; j_gene: TRBJ2-3
CDR3aa: CARGGNTHPTYEQYF; CDR3nt: TGTGCCAGGGGGGGGAACACGCACCCTACCTACGAGCAGTACTTC; v_gene: TRBV2; abundance: many; d_gene: TRBD2; j_gene: TRBJ2-7
CDR3aa: CASSQGAAYYGYTF; CDR3nt: TGTGCCAGCAGCCAAGGGGCAGCTTACTATGGCTACACCTTC; v_gene: TRBV3-1; abundance: NA; d_gene: NA; j_gene: TRBJ1-2
CDR3aa: CASSLAASGTPAQYF; CDR3nt: TGCGCCAGCAGCTTGGCGGCTAGCGGGACCCCTGCGCAGTATTTT; v_gene: TRBV5-1; abundance: many; d_gene: TRBD2; j_gene: TRBJ2-3
CDR3aa: CASSLEGYGYTF; CDR3nt: TGTGCCAGCAGCTTGGAGGGGTATGGCTACACCTTC; v_gene: TRBV5-1; abundance: many; d_gene: NA; j_gene: TRBJ1-2
CDR3aa: CASSYGEANEKLFF; CDR3nt: TGTGCCAGCAGTTACGGGGAAGCTAATGAAAAACTGTTTTTT; v_gene: TRBV6-6; abundance: many; d_gene: NA; j_gene: TRBJ1-4
CDR3aa: CASRAGEGNYGYTF; CDR3nt: TGTGCCAGCAGAGCAGGGGAGGGGAACTATGGCTACACCTTC; v_gene: TRBV9; abundance: NA; d_gene: NA; j_gene: TRBJ1-2
CDR3aa: CASTIRGQGFGYTF; CDR3nt: TGTGCCAGCACAATCCGGGGCCAGGGATTCGGCTACACCTTC; v_gene: TRBV12-3/TRBV12-4; abundance: many; d_gene: NA; j_gene: TRBJ1-2
CDR3aa: CASSRPGADTQYF; CDR3nt: TGTGCCAGCAGTCGCCCTGGTGCAGATACGCAGTATTTT; v_gene: TRBV7-2; abundance: few; d_gene: NA; j_gene: TRBJ2-3
CDR3aa: CASNPGTGATDTQYF; CDR3nt: TGTGCCAGCAATCCGGGGACAGGGGCCACAGATACGCAGTATTTT; v_gene: TRBV6-1; abundance: many; d_gene: TRBD1; j_gene: TRBJ2-3
CDR3aa: CASSYFQGLSGPVYEQYF; CDR3nt: TGTGCCAGCAGTTACTTCCAGGGGCTATCCGGTCCGGTCTACGAGCAGTACTTC; v_gene: TRBV6-5; abundance: NA; d_gene: NA; j_gene: TRBJ2-7
CDR3aa: CASKDNEQYF; CDR3nt: TGTGCCAGCAAAGACAATGAGCAGTACTTC; v_gene: TRBV28; abundance: few; d_gene: NA; j_gene: TRBJ2-5
CDR3aa: CSASSGLGYNEQFF; CDR3nt: TGCAGTGCTAGTTCAGGGCTGGGGTACAATGAGCAGTTCTTC; v_gene: TRBV20-1; abundance: NA; d_gene: NA; j_gene: TRBJ2-1
CDR3aa: CSAGSGNYNEQFF; CDR3nt: TGCAGTGCTGGGAGCGGGAATTACAATGAGCAGTTCTTC; v_gene: TRBV20-1; abundance: NA; d_gene: TRBD2; j_gene: TRBJ2-1
CDR3aa: CASTLRDIEEKLFF; CDR3nt: TGTGCCAGCACCCTCCGGGACATCGAAGAAAAACTGTTTTTT; v_gene: TRBV13; abundance: few; d_gene: NA; j_gene: TRBJ1-4
CDR3aa: CASSNQGSSGNTIYF; CDR3nt: TGTGCCAGCAGCAACCAGGGTAGCTCTGGAAACACCATATATTTT; v_gene: TRBV6-6; abundance: once; d_gene: NA; j_gene: TRBJ1-3
CDR3aa: CASSGRGYEQYF; CDR3nt: TGTGCCAGCAGCGGTAGGGGCTACGAGCAGTACTTC; v_gene: TRBV7-2; abundance: many; d_gene: NA; j_gene: TRBJ2-7
CDR3aa: CASSDARGADSNQPQHF; CDR3nt: TGTGCCAGCAGCGACGCTCGGGGGGCCGATAGCAATCAGCCCCAGCATTTT; v_gene: TRBV12-3/TRBV12-4; abundance: NA; d_gene: NA; j_gene: TRBJ1-5